The 23 T cell receptor beta chains below all came from one sample that was sequenced in a study of shared clonotypes between healthy human individuals. Some clones are missing from TCRdb's copy, which holds only in-frame ones; the method was immunoSEQ multiplex PCR. The sample carries over a million clones, around 78% recorded once. The sample was memory CD4+ T cells from PBMCs. Subset: CD45RA-negative fraction. The source is a man aged 18 to 29 in good health. Some clones in this sample may be carry-over from other donors' samples.

This clone was seen more than once but under ten times. The chain uses TRBV6-5 and TRBJ1-5; D may be TRBD1 (6 bases). The CDR3 totals 13 residues. V gave up 11 bases and J gave up 3 bases, with 14 bases separating them. CDR1 MNHEY and CDR2 SVGAGI come from the germline V gene. CDR3 sequence reads: CAAYRAPNQPQHF. CDR3 nucleotide sequence: TGTGCCGCATACAGGGCACCCAATCAGCCCCAGCATTTT.

CDR3 region: CASSLGFGTGVQETQYF. CDR3 bases: TGTGCCAGCAGCTTAGGATTCGGGACAGGGGTTCAAGAGACCCAGTACTTC. The chain employs TRBV7-9 and TRBJ2-5; TRBD1 matches at 10 bases. The V gene's germline CDR1 is SEHNR and CDR2 FQNEAQ (reference sequence). With V trimmed by 1 base and J by 2 bases, 7 bases remained unmatched. This CDR3 comprises 17 residues. The variable domain in full, with the rest retrieved from reference TRBV7-9 and TRBJ2-5, is DTGVSQNPRHKITKRGQNVTFRCDPISEHNRLYWYRQTLGQGPEFLTYFQNEAQLEKSRLLSDRFSAERPKGSFSTLEIQRTEQGDSAMYLCASSLGFGTGVQETQYFGPGTRLLVL.

The chain uses TRBV7-3 and TRBJ1-2, with TRBD1 as a possible D gene (5 bases). Per the germline V gene, CDR1 is SGHTA and CDR2 is FQGTGA. The CDR3 totals 13 residues. V was trimmed by 3 bases and J by 6 bases, leaving 11 bases between them. The chain's CDR3 is CASSLGVGDGYTF. In DNA form, the CDR3 reads TGTGCCAGCAGCTTGGGGGTTGGGGATGGCTACACCTTC.

This chain joins TRBV7-8 and TRBJ2-5; D may be TRBD1 or TRBD2 (6 bases each). This CDR3 spans 14 amino acids. The germline V and J ends were trimmed by 1 base and 5 bases, with 11 bases remaining between them. Germline CDR1 is SGHVS and CDR2 is FQNEAQ. This CDR3 is CASSLDGGRETQYF. The DNA for the CDR3 is TGTGCCAGCAGCTTAGATGGGGGGCGGGAGACCCAGTACTTC.

The chain uses TRBV5-4 and TRBJ2-1; weak D call: TRBD2 (6 bases). The CDR3 is 12 amino acids. Germline-derived CDR1 and CDR2 are SGHNT and YYREEE (reference sequence). The V gene lost 4 bases and the J gene lost 8 bases, with 10 bases spanning the gap. CDR3 DNA: TGTGCCAGCAGCCTGTCGGGGGATGAGCAGTTCTTC. It translates to CASSLSGDEQFF.

The chain employs TRBV6-4 and TRBJ2-2; D might be TRBD2 (6 bases). Germline CDR1 MRHNA, CDR2 SNTAGT. CDR3 length: 14 amino acids. V was pared by 6 bases and J by 2 bases, with 10 bases between. In nucleotides, the CDR3 is TGTGCCAGCAGGGGGACTTATAACACCGGGGAGCTGTTTTTT. Translating gives CASRGTYNTGELFF.

V usage is TRBV6-1 and J usage is TRBJ2-7, with 8 bases matching TRBD2. The CDR3 consists of 15 residues. Germline V gene sequence: CDR1 MNHNS, CDR2 SASEGT. With V trimmed by 5 bases and J by 4 bases, 10 bases remained unmatched. CDR3 in amino acids: CASSKTGTRDYEQYF. CDR3 coding DNA: TGTGCCAGCAGTAAAACCGGGACTAGGGATTACGAGCAGTACTTC.

V gene TRBV15 combines with J gene TRBJ2-7, with D perhaps matching TRBD1 (5 bases). The CDR3 consists of 13 residues. Germline V CDR1 and CDR2: LNHNV, YYDKDF (reference sequence). Trimming cost V 0 bases and J 6 bases, with 9 bases left between them. The CDR3 reads CATSRDYRGEQYF. The CDR3 DNA reads as TGTGCCACCAGCAGAGATTATAGGGGCGAGCAGTACTTC.

The rearrangement joins TRBV29-1 to TRBJ2-7; 9 nucleotides match TRBD1. J lost 6 bases, V lost 3 bases, and 6 bases had no gene match. Germline V lookup: CDR1 SQVTM, CDR2 ANQGSEA. The CDR3 spans 13 residues. CDR3 region: CSVEGQGNAEQYF. DNA for the CDR3: TGCAGCGTTGAGGGACAGGGAAACGCCGAGCAGTACTTC.

This sequence joins TRBV6-1 and TRBJ2-7, with TRBD1 identical over 7 bases. This CDR3 region has 15 residues. Trimming at V came to 0 bases and at J to 3 bases, leaving 5 bases not matched to a gene. Per the germline V gene, CDR1 is MNHNS and CDR2 is SASEGT. The CDR3: CASSEAGTEFYEQYF. CDR3 in DNA: TGTGCCAGCAGTGAAGCTGGGACAGAATTCTACGAGCAGTACTTC.

This clone was recorded a few times. The CDR3 DNA reads TGTGCCAGCAGCTGGGGGCTGGCGAGAGGGGGTGAACAGTACTTC. This sequence encodes CASSWGLARGGEQYF. J is TRBJ2-7 and V is TRBV5-4; D might be TRBD1 (6 bases). V lost 3 bases to trimming and J lost 10 bases, with 23 bases between them. Germline values: CDR1 SGHNT, CDR2 YYREEE (reference sequence). There are 15 residues in the CDR3.

In regard to this clone: A much larger clonotype is one base distant, so this may be a read error. The V call is TRBV27, the J call TRBJ2-2, with D hard to call. Trimming shortened V by 5 bases and J by 2 bases, and 3 bases separated the two germline ends. CDR3 length equals 12 residues. Germline V lookup: CDR1 MNHEY, CDR2 SMNVEV (reference sequence). The CDR3, as DNA: TGTGCCAGCAGTCAAAACACCGGGGAGCTGTTTTTT. Translating it yields CASSQNTGELFF.

The rearrangement uses TRBV2 and TRBJ2-3; perhaps TRBD2 as D (5 bases). CDR3 length equals 14 residues. Germline loops: CDR1 SNHLY, CDR2 FYNNEI. The germline V and J ends were trimmed by 4 bases and 6 bases, with 14 bases remaining between them. CDR3 amino acids: CASSGYQEADTQYF. CDR3 nucleotides: TGTGCCAGCAGTGGGTATCAGGAGGCGGATACGCAGTATTTT.

This chain links TRBV5-1 with TRBJ1-5, with D possibly matching TRBD1 (5 bases). The CDR3 loop spans 13 amino acids. V dropped 4 bases and J dropped 3 bases, with 8 bases sitting between them. Germline V CDR1 and CDR2: SGHRS, YFSETQ. The CDR3, as DNA: TGCGCCAGCAGCCCGGGGGACAATCAGCCCCAGCATTTT. This codes for CASSPGDNQPQHF.

V and J are TRBV5-1 and TRBJ1-5; TRBD1 matches at 7 bases. The CDR3 runs to 15 residues. V was clipped by 2 bases and J by 4 bases; unmatched bases: 6. CDR1 SGHRS and CDR2 YFSETQ come from the germline V gene. The CDR3 sequence: CASSFGPQGNQPQHF. Here the CDR3 DNA reads TGCGCCAGCAGCTTCGGACCACAGGGGAATCAGCCCCAGCATTTT.

The rearrangement uses TRBV28 and TRBJ2-6, with TRBD1 matching 8 bases. Germline values: CDR1 MDHEN, CDR2 SYDVKM. With 5 bases clipped from V and 4 bases from J, the junction kept 4 bases outside the gene matches. The CDR3 length is 15 residues. The CDR3 DNA reads as TGTGCCAGCAGTGAGACAGGGGTGGGGGCCAACGTCCTGACTTTC. Translating gives CASSETGVGANVLTF.

The chain carries TRBV11-2 and TRBJ2-7; 11 bases match TRBD1. The V gene's germline CDR1 is SGHAT and CDR2 FQNNGV. V lost 4 bases, J lost 5 bases, and 7 bases stayed unmatched. This CDR3 spans 15 amino acids. Here the CDR3 reads CASSSLDRGLDEQYF. Written as DNA, the CDR3 is TGTGCCAGCAGCTCGTTGGACAGGGGGCTGGACGAGCAGTACTTC.

This clone was counted once. The V call is TRBV7-8, the J call TRBJ2-7, with 7 bases fitting TRBD1. The ends lost 3 bases at V and 0 bases at J; junction bases unmatched: 8. CDR3 size: 16 residues. Germline values: CDR1 SGHVS, CDR2 FQNEAQ. CDR3 nucleotide sequence: TGTGCCAGCAGCTTGGCCCTACAGGGGAGCTCCTACGAGCAGTACTTC. Its protein product is CASSLALQGSSYEQYF.

The chain uses TRBV10-3 and TRBJ2-7; D unresolved. V was pared by 4 bases and J by 6 bases, with 10 bases between. This CDR3 has 12 residues. Germline assignment: CDR1 ENHRY and CDR2 SYGVKD. Here the CDR3 DNA reads TGTGCCATCAGTGGGACCCTCGGCGAGCAGTACTTC. Translation: CAISGTLGEQYF.

The chain is built from TRBV7-8 and TRBJ2-3, with 9 bases aligning to TRBD1. This CDR3 is built from 16 residues. The trim removed 5 bases at V and 5 bases at J, leaving 11 bases unmatched. CDR1 is SGHVS, CDR2 FQNEAQ, per germline. In DNA, the CDR3 is TGTGCCAGCAGCCCGAGGACAGGGGCAGGAGGAGATACGCAGTATTTT. It codes for CASSPRTGAGGDTQYF.

This chain uses TRBV28 with TRBJ2-2; D is perhaps TRBD2 (5 bases). The CDR3 sequence is 12 residues long. Trimming pared 8 bases from V and 7 bases from J, leaving 11 bases between. Per the germline V gene, CDR1 is MDHEN and CDR2 is SYDVKM. The CDR3 sequence: CASGRSGGELFF. The CDR3, as DNA: TGTGCCAGCGGGAGATCCGGCGGGGAGCTGTTTTTT. Full variable domain (missing parts from reference TRBV28 and TRBJ2-2): DVKVTQSSRYLVKRTGEKVFLECVQDMDHENMFWYRQDPGLGLRLIYFSYDVKMKEKGDIPEGYSVSREKKERFSLILESASTNQTSMYLCASGRSGGELFFGEGSRLTVL.

The chain employs TRBV9 and TRBJ2-2, with 8 bases that match TRBD1. Germline lookup yields CDR1 SGDLS and CDR2 YYNGEE. With 4 bases clipped from V and 4 bases from J, the junction kept 6 bases outside the gene matches. CDR3 length: 15 residues. The chain's CDR3 is CASSQTGASTGELFF. CDR3 DNA: TGTGCCAGCAGCCAGACAGGGGCTTCCACCGGGGAGCTGTTTTTT.

The chain carries TRBV6-5 and TRBJ1-3; tentatively, D is TRBD1 (6 bases). Deletions cut 8 bases from V and 2 bases from J, with 10 bases between. Germline CDR1 and CDR2: MNHEY and SVGAGI. The CDR3 spans 13 residues. The CDR3 region has the DNA TGTGCCAGCCAGGACAGTACTGGAAACACCATATATTTT. It specifies CASQDSTGNTIYF.